This T cell receptor (beta chain) came from a study of T cells in Graves' hyperthyroidism and ophthalmopathy. This clonotype was observed a few times. The antigen is not known. PBMCs were obtained from approximately 9.2 ml fresh peripheral blood. Researchers amplified the TCR beta CDR3 regions from RNA transcripts. The HTBI primer set served for first-round RT-PCR of the TCR CDR3. MiXCR, applied by TCRdb to the multiplex PCR reads, yields one record per CDR3 protein. The repertoire holds more than 500,000 distinct CDR3 sequences, with around 15% as singletons. The CDR3 consists of 14 residues. The V end was cut by 4 bases, the J end by 7 bases, with 14 bases between. Germline CDR1 reads SGHAT; CDR2 reads FQNNGV. Study outcomes and limitations: Most clonotypes that expanded in the thyroid above 0.001 also showed up in blood.

The TCR originated in a woman in her 30s with Graves' hyperthyroidism. The sample consisted of blood. V gene TRBV11-2 combines with J gene TRBJ2-1, with D maybe TRBD2 (6 bases). The CDR3 DNA reads TGTGCCAGCAGCTACCTCCGCGGGATAAATGAGCAGTTCTTC. This codes for CASSYLRGINEQFF.